This TCR beta chain was identified in a study of cytomegalovirus exposure and HLA in healthy donors. This clone was found a few times. This CDR3 is 12 amino acids long. Trimming took off 4 bases at V and 3 bases at J, with 8 bases between the two ends. Germline assignment: CDR1 SGHRS and CDR2 YFSETQ. Amplification used 60 Vbeta primers and 13 Jbeta primers. TCRdb's copy holds only in-frame clones and misses some; the assay was immunoSEQ multiplex PCR. The sample includes around 130,000 clones, 74% of them seen just once. The sequenced material came from PBMCs. The rearrangement joins TRBV5-1 to TRBJ2-7, with TRBD1 as a possible D gene (5 bases). This TCR was recovered from a woman aged 50 to 65 in good health and CMV-seropositive. CDR3 protein: CASSRDSYEQYF. DNA for the CDR3: TGCGCCAGCAGCAGAGACAGCTACGAGCAGTACTTC.